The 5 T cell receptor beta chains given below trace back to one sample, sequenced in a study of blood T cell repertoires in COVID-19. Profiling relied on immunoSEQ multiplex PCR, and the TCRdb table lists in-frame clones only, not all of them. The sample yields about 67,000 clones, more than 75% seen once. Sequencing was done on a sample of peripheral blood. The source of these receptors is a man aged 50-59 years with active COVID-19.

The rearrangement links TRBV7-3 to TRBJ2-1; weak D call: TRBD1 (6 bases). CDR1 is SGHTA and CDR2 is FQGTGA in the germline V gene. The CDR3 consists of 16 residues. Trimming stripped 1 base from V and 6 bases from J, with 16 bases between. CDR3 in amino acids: CASSLMARGLANEQFF. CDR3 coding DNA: TGTGCCAGCAGCTTAATGGCCAGGGGATTGGCCAATGAGCAGTTCTTC.

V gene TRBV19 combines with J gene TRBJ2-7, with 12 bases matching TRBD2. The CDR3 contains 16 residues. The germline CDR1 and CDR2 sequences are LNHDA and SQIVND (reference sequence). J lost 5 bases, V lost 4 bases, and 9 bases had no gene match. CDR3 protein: CASSTTLAGGFHEQYF. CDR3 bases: TGTGCCAGTAGTACAACGCTAGCGGGAGGGTTCCACGAGCAGTACTTC.

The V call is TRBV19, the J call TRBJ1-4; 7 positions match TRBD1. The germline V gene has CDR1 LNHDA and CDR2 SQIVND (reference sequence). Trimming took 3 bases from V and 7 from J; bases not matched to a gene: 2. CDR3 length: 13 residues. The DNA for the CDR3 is TGTGCCAGTAGTATGAACAGGGGTGAAAAACTGTTTTTT. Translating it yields CASSMNRGEKLFF.

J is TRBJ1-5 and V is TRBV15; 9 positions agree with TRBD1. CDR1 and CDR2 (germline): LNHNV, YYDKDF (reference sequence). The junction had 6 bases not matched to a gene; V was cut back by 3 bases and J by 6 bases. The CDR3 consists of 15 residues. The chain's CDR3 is CATSSPGQGTQPQHF. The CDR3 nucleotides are TGTGCCACCAGCAGTCCCGGACAGGGGACTCAGCCCCAGCATTTT. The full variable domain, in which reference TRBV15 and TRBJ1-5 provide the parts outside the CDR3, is DAMVIQNPRYQVTQFGKPVTLSCSQTLNHNVMYWYQQKSSQAPKLLFHYYDKDFNNEADTPDNFQSRRPNTSFCFLDIRSPGLGDTAMYLCATSSPGQGTQPQHFGDGTRLSIL.

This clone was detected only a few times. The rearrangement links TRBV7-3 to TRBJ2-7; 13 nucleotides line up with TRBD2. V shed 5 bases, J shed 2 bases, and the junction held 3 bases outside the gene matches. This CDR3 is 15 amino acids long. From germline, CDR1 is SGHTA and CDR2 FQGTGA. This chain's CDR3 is CASSEGLAGTYEQYF. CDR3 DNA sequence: TGTGCCAGCAGCGAGGGACTAGCGGGAACCTACGAGCAGTACTTC.